This T cell receptor beta chain was retrieved from a study of blood T cell repertoires in COVID-19. As for the study in general: Samples taken during acute and convalescent COVID-19 were collected in the United States, Italy and Spain. Sources were T cells, B-cell-depleted T cells, or PBMCs; the material itself was cDNA or gDNA.

Profiled with immunoSEQ multiplex PCR; TCRdb holds only in-frame clones, not every one. The data hold more than 90,000 clones, with about 86% observed a single time. CDR1 and CDR2 from the germline V gene are GTSNPN and SVGIG (reference sequence). This CDR3 is 14 amino acids long. Trimming took 4 bases from V and 3 from J, leaving 16 bases between them. The clonotype was recovered from a man aged 60 to 75 with acute or convalescent COVID-19. The V call is TRBV30, the J call TRBJ2-7; tentative D call: TRBD1 (6 bases). The specimen sequenced was peripheral blood. Here the CDR3 DNA reads TGTGCCTGGACTACATCTTCGACAGGCTACGAGCAGTACTTC. This gives the protein CAWTTSSTGYEQYF.